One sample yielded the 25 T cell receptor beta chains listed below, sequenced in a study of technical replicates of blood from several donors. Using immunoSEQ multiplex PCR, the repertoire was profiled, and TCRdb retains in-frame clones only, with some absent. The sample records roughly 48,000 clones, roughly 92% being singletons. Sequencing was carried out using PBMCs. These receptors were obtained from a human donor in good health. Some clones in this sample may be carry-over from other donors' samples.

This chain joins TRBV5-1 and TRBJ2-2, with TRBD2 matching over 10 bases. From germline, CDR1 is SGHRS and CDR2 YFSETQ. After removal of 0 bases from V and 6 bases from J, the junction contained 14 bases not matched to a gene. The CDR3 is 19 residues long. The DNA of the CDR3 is TGCGCCAGCAGCTTGGGGGTCTGGCCTAGCGGGAGCGAGGCCGGGGAGCTGTTTTTT. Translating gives CASSLGVWPSGSEAGELFF.

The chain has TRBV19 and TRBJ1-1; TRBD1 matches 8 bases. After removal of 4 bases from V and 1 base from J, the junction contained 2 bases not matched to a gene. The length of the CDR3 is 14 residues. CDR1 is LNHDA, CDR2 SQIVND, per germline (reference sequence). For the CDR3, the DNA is TGTGCCAGTAGTAACGGACAGGGGAACACTGAAGCTTTCTTT. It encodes CASSNGQGNTEAFF.

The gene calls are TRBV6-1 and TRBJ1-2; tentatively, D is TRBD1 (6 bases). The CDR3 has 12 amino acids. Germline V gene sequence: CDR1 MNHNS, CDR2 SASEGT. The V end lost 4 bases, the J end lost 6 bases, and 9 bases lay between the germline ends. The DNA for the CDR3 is TGTGCCAGCAGTGGGGACAACCATGGCTACACCTTC. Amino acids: CASSGDNHGYTF.

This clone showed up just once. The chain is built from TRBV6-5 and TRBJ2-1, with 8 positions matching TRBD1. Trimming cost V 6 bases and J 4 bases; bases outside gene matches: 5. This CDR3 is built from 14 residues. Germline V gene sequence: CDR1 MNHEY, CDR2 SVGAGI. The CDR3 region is CASSQQGAYNEQFF. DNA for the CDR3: TGTGCCAGCAGCCAGCAGGGGGCATACAATGAGCAGTTCTTC.

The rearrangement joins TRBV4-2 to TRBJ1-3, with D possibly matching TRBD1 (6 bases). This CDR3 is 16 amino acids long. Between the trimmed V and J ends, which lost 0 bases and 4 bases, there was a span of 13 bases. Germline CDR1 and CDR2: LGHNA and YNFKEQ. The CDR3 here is CASSQEGGGAGNTIYF. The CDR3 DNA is TGTGCCAGCAGCCAAGAAGGGGGAGGGGCAGGAAACACCATATATTTT.

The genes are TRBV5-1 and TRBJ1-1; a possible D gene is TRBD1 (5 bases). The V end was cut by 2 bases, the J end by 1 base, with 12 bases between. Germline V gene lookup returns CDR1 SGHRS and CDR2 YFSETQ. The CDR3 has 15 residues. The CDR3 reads CASSFIRVGNTEAFF. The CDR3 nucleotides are TGCGCCAGCAGCTTTATCAGGGTTGGGAACACTGAAGCTTTCTTT. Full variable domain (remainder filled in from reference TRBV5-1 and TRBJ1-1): KAGVTQTPRYLIKTRGQQVTLSCSPISGHRSVSWYQQTPGQGLQFLFEYFSETQRNKGNFPGRFSGRQFSNSRSEMNVSTLELGDSALYLCASSFIRVGNTEAFFGQGTRLTVV.

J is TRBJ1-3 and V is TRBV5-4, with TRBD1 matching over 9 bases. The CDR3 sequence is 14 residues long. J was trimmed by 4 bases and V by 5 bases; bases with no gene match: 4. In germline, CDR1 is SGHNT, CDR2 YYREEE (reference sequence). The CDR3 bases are TGTGCCAGCAGTCGGGACAGGGCAGGAAACACCATATATTTT. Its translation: CASSRDRAGNTIYF.

CDR3 in amino acids: CASSLGRGNTEAFF. In DNA form, the CDR3 reads TGTGCCAGCAGCTTAGGCAGGGGAAACACTGAAGCTTTCTTT. The chain employs TRBV7-2 and TRBJ1-1; maybe TRBD1 (6 bases). The CDR3 is made up of 14 amino acids. V was trimmed by 1 base and J by 2 bases, leaving 8 bases between them. Germline CDR1 SGHTA, CDR2 FQGNSA.

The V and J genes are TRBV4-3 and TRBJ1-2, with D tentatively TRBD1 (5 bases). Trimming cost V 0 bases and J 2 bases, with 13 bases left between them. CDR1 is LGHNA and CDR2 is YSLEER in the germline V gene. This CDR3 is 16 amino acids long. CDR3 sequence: CASSQDWQGANYGYTF. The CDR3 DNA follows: TGCGCCAGCAGCCAAGATTGGCAGGGCGCGAACTATGGCTACACCTTC.

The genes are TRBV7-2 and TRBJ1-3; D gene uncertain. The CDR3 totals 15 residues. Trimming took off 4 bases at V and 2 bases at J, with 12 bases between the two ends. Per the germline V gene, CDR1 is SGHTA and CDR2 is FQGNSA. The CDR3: CASSSLTGTGNTIYF. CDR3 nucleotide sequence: TGTGCCAGCAGCTCACTGACGGGGACTGGAAACACCATATATTTT.

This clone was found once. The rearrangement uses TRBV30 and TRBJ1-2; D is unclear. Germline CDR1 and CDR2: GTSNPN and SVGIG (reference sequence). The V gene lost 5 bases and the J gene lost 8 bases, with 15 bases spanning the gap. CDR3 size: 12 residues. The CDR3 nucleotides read TGTGCCTGGGCTCCCGGCCTCGGGGGCTACACCTTC. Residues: CAWAPGLGGYTF.

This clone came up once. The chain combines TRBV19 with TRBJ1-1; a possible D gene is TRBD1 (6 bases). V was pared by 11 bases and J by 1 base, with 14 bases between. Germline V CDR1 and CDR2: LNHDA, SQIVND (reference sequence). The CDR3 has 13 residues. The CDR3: CAASRGANTEAFF. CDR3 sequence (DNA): TGTGCCGCTTCTCGGGGGGCGAACACTGAAGCTTTCTTT. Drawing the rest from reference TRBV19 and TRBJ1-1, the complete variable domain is DGGITQSPKYLFRKEGQNVTLSCEQNLNHDAMYWYRQDPGQGLRLIYYSQIVNDFQKGDIAEGYSVSREKKESFPLTVTSAQKNPTAFYLCAASRGANTEAFFGQGTRLTVV.

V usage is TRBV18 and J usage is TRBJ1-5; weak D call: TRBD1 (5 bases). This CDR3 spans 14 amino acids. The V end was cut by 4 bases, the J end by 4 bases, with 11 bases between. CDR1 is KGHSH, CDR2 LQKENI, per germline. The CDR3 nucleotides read TGTGCCAGCTCACTAAATGACAGAAATCAGCCCCAGCATTTT. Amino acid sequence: CASSLNDRNQPQHF.

The CDR3, as DNA: TGTGCCAGCAGCAAAGTCCCCCAGTTGGTTGAGGCGGGGGAGCAGTACTTC. Protein: CASSKVPQLVEAGEQYF. The rearrangement links TRBV21-1 to TRBJ2-7; the table calls TRBD2, which could not be checked here. TRBV21-1 is termed a pseudogene. The CDR3 is 17 amino acids.

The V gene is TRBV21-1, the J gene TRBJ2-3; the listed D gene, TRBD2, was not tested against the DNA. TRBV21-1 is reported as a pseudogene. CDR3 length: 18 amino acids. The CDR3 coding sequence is TGTGCCAGCAGCAACCCGGACCCAGTAGCGGGAAGCACAGATACGCAGTATTTT. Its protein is CASSNPDPVAGSTDTQYF.

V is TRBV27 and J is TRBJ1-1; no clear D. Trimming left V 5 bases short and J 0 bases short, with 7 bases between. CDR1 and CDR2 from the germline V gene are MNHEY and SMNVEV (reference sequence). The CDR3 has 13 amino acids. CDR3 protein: CASSEVLNTEAFF. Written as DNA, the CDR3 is TGTGCCAGCAGTGAGGTTCTGAACACTGAAGCTTTCTTT.

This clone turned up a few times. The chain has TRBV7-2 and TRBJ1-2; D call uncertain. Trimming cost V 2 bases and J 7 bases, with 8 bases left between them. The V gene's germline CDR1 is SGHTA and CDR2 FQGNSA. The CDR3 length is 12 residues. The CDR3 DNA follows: TGTGCCAGCAGCTTATACTCGGGTGGCTACACCTTC. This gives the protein CASSLYSGGYTF.

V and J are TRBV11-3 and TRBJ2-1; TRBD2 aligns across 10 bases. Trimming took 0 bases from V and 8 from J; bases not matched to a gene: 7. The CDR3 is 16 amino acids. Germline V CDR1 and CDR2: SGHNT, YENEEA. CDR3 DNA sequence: TGTGCCAGCAGCTTAGAGGCTAGCGGGGGCCTGGATGAGCAGTTCTTC. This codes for CASSLEASGGLDEQFF.

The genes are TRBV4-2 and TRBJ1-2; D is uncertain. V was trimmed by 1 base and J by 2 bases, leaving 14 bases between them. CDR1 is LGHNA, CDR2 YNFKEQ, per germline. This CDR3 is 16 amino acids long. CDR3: CASSQAVAGLNYGYTF. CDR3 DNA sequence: TGTGCCAGCAGCCAAGCAGTGGCAGGCCTAAACTATGGCTACACCTTC.

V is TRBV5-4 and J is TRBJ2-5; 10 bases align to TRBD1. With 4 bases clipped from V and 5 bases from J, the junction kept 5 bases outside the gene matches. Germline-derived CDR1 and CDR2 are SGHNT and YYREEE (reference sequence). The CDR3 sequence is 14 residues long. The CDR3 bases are TGTGCCAGCAGCCTGGGGACAGGGGACGAGACCCAGTACTTC. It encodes CASSLGTGDETQYF.

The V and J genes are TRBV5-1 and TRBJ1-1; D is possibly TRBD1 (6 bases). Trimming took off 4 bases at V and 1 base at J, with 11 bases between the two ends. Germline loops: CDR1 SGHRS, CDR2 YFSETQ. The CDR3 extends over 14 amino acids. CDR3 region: CASSVTGPNTEAFF. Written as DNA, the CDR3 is TGCGCCAGCAGCGTAACAGGGCCGAACACTGAAGCTTTCTTT.

CDR3 nucleotide sequence: TGCGCCAGCAGCCACCGGGACAGGCTCTCCTACGAGCAGTACTTC. It codes for CASSHRDRLSYEQYF. The V gene is TRBV5-1, the J gene TRBJ2-7; 8 nucleotides agree with TRBD1. The CDR3 spans 15 residues. Germline assignment: CDR1 SGHRS and CDR2 YFSETQ. V shed 4 bases and J 0 bases; nucleotides not matched to a gene: 6.

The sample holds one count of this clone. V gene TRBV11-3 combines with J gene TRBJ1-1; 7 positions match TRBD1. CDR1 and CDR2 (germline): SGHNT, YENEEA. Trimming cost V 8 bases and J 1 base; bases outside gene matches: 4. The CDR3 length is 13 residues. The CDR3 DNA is TGTGCCAGCTCACAGGGGTGGAACACTGAAGCTTTCTTT. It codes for CASSQGWNTEAFF.

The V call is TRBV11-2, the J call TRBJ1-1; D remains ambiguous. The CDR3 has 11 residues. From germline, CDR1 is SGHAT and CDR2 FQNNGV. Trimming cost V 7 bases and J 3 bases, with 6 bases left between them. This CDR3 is CASTMYTEAFF. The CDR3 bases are TGTGCCAGCACCATGTACACTGAAGCTTTCTTT.

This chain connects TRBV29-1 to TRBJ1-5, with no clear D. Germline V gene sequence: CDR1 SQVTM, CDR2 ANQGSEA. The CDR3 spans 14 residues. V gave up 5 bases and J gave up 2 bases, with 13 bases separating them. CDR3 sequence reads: CSVQEGGGNQPQHF. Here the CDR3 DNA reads TGCAGCGTTCAGGAGGGAGGAGGCAATCAGCCCCAGCATTTT.